A selection of T cell receptor beta chains follows, all from one sample in a study of blood T cell repertoires in COVID-19. Libraries were prepared by immunoSEQ multiplex PCR; TCRdb keeps only in-frame clonotypes and omits some of them. The repertoire holds approximately 72,000 clones, roughly 90% seen once, with approximately 29% in the top ten. The sample comprised peripheral blood. Receptor source: a man between 45 and 60 years old with acute or convalescent COVID-19. Both conserved end residues are part of each CDR3. Each record gives: V gene, CDR3 length, clone size, D gene, J gene, CDR3 protein, CDR3 DNA. A D gene is named only where the DNA matches it firmly. Expanded clones are given a class, and other clones once, few, many or no size at all.

>TRBV27|13|NA|NA|TRBJ1-5
CASKGQSNQPQHF
TGTGCCAGCAAAGGACAGAGCAATCAGCCCCAGCATTTT
>TRBV27|14|NA|NA|TRBJ2-1
CATSEYRGYNEQFF
TGTGCCACCAGTGAATATAGGGGATACAATGAGCAGTTCTTC
>TRBV5-1|14|NA|NA|TRBJ2-7
CASRLGAPPYEQYF
TGCGCCAGCAGGTTAGGGGCCCCTCCCTACGAGCAGTACTTC
>TRBV7-6|16|NA|NA|TRBJ1-6
CASSLNFGGPNSPLHF
TGTGCCAGCAGCTTAAATTTCGGGGGACCCAATTCACCCCTCCACTTT
>TRBV19|14|NA|NA|TRBJ2-7
CASKSGLGIDEQYF
TGTGCCAGTAAGTCGGGACTGGGGATCGACGAGCAGTACTTC
>TRBV19|15|NA|TRBD2|TRBJ2-1
CASSSPGLAGNEQFF
TGTGCCAGTAGTTCCCCGGGACTAGCTGGAAATGAGCAGTTCTTC
>TRBV6-5|16|NA|TRBD2|TRBJ2-7
CASSYTPGGSAYEQYF
TGTGCCAGCAGTTACACCCCCGGGGGGTCGGCCTACGAGCAGTACTTC
>TRBV24-1|15|NA|TRBD2|TRBJ2-3
CATRGGVAGADTQYF
TGTGCCACCCGCGGGGGGGTAGCGGGGGCTGATACGCAGTATTTT
>TRBV5-1|15|NA|TRBD1|TRBJ2-7
CASSLIRDRAYEQYF
TGCGCCAGCAGCCTTATCCGGGACAGGGCCTACGAGCAGTACTTC
>TRBV30|14|NA|NA|TRBJ2-2
CAWRGQGSLGELFF
TGTGCCTGGCGAGGGCAGGGGAGTCTAGGGGAGCTGTTTTTT
>TRBV5-4|15|few|NA|TRBJ2-1
CASSLRGSSYNEQFF
TGTGCCAGCAGCTTGAGAGGTAGCTCCTACAATGAGCAGTTCTTC
>TRBV4-2|16|NA|TRBD2|TRBJ2-1
CASSQGLAGGQNEQFF
TGTGCCAGCAGCCAAGGCCTAGCGGGGGGGCAAAATGAGCAGTTCTTC
>TRBV9|16|NA|TRBD2|TRBJ2-4
CASSPQTGGPKNIQYF
TGTGCCAGCAGCCCCCAAACGGGGGGGCCCAAAAACATTCAGTACTTC
>TRBV19|18|NA|TRBD2|TRBJ2-7
CASSMASGSGGWVYEQYF
TGTGCCAGTAGTATGGCTTCAGGGAGCGGGGGCTGGGTATACGAGCAGTACTTC
>TRBV11-2|15|NA|NA|TRBJ1-2
CASSSAGEPNYGYTF
TGTGCCAGCAGCTCCGCGGGGGAACCTAACTATGGCTACACCTTC
>TRBV5-1|15|once|TRBD1|TRBJ2-2
CASSLGDRVTGELFF
TGCGCCAGCAGCTTGGGGGACAGGGTGACCGGGGAGCTGTTTTTT
>TRBV7-9|15|NA|TRBD1|TRBJ2-7
CASSLADRGLDEQYF
TGTGCCAGCAGCTTAGCGGACAGGGGGCTCGACGAGCAGTACTTC
>TRBV5-5|15|NA|TRBD1|TRBJ1-2
CASSLEWDRGQGYTF
TGTGCCAGCAGCTTGGAGTGGGACAGGGGGCAAGGCTACACCTTC
>TRBV6-5|14|once|NA|TRBJ1-1
CASSASSTGTEAFF
TGTGCCAGCAGCGCTAGTAGTACTGGGACTGAAGCTTTCTTT
>TRBV20-1|11|NA|NA|TRBJ2-3
CSATNTDTQYF
TGCAGTGCGACTAACACAGATACGCAGTATTTT